This T cell receptor (beta chain) was documented in a study of Graves' ophthalmopathy and Graves' hyperthyroidism. As diagnostic evidence, clinical symptoms, serum thyroxine, TRAb, thyroid ultrasound and orbital computed tomography were relied upon. PBMCs were obtained from about 9.5 ml of fresh peripheral blood. The sequenced template was RNA, covering the TCR beta CDR3 region. In the first round, RT-PCR was carried out with HTBI primers, and a multiplex PCR formed the second round. TCRdb used MiXCR to reprocess the multiplex PCR reads, holding one entry per CDR3 protein. The sample consists of hundreds of thousands of distinct CDR3 sequences, about 20% of them appearing once. This clonotype appeared many times. What it binds is unknown. V was pared by 1 base and J by 4 bases, with 9 bases of the junction left unmatched. The CDR3 spans 17 residues. In germline, CDR1 is SNHLY, CDR2 FYNNEI. General study results and limits: Most expanded clonotypes in thyroid above 0.001 frequency also showed up in blood. Ophthalmopathy progression predictions by the model showed roughly 77% specificity and approximately 71% sensitivity.

Specimen: peripheral blood. V gene TRBV2 combines with J gene TRBJ2-7; 11 bases match TRBD2. The receptor comes from a young woman with stable Graves' hyperthyroidism. Some clones in this sample may be carry-over from other donors' samples. The CDR3 region is CASSEGRRLAGGYEQYF. For the CDR3, the DNA is TGTGCCAGCAGTGAAGGTCGGAGGCTAGCGGGAGGTTACGAGCAGTACTTC.